This T cell receptor (beta chain) was sequenced in a study of blood T cell repertoires in COVID-19. Assay: immunoSEQ multiplex PCR; the TCRdb copy retains only in-frame clones and omits some. This table has under 400,000 clones, around 87% appearing once. This CDR3 contains 15 residues. Germline loops: CDR1 LNHDA, CDR2 SQIVND (reference sequence). Trimming took off 0 bases at V and 1 base at J, with 7 bases between the two ends. This clonotype originated in a man aged 40-49 years in a cohort exposed to, infected with or recovered from COVID-19 (not recorded which). This chain connects TRBV19 to TRBJ2-1; maybe TRBD2 (5 bases). Input material: PBMCs or T cells enriched from blood (not recorded which). This CDR3 reads CASSIERTSYNEQFF. Here the CDR3 DNA reads TGTGCCAGTAGTATAGAACGGACTTCCTACAATGAGCAGTTCTTC.